Presented here are 5 T cell receptor beta chains from one specimen sequenced in a study of cytomegalovirus exposure and HLA in healthy donors. Primers for the PCR totalled 60 Vbeta and 13 Jbeta. Sequencing used immunoSEQ multiplex PCR; TCRdb keeps in-frame clones, though not all of them. The data contain some 170,000 clones, approximately 72% of them singletons. Sequenced input: PBMCs. Receptors were obtained from a human donor in good health.

The gene calls are TRBV18 and TRBJ2-5; 8 bases are a match to TRBD1. Germline lookup yields CDR1 KGHSH and CDR2 LQKENI. Trimming removed 4 bases from V and 2 bases from J; junction bases left unmatched: 3. This CDR3 comprises 14 residues. The CDR3 is CASSQDRAQETQYF. CDR3 bases: TGTGCCAGCTCACAGGACAGGGCTCAAGAGACCCAGTACTTC.

CDR3 sequence reads: CASRSSGCEQYF. The CDR3 nucleotides are TGTGCCAGCAGATCGTCGGGGTGCGAGCAGTACTTC. The chain joins TRBV2 to TRBJ2-7; D perhaps matches TRBD2 (5 bases). Trimming removed 6 bases from V and 6 bases from J, with 12 bases in between. The CDR3 length is 12 residues. CDR1 and CDR2 (germline): SNHLY, FYNNEI.

This clone was counted between two and nine times. V gene TRBV7-9 combines with J gene TRBJ2-3; 7 nucleotides match TRBD2. CDR1 and CDR2 (germline): SEHNR, FQNEAQ (reference sequence). The trim removed 1 base at V and 2 bases at J, leaving 3 bases unmatched. The CDR3 consists of 15 residues. Here the CDR3 reads CASSLGAGVTDTQYF. In DNA, the CDR3 is TGTGCCAGCAGCTTAGGGGCGGGAGTCACAGATACGCAGTATTTT.

In regard to this clone: This specimen includes other DNA sequences encoding the same CDR3. The V and J genes are TRBV5-1 and TRBJ1-2; no clear D gene. The ends were cut back, 4 bases at V and 0 bases at J, with 7 bases in the middle. CDR3 length: 13 amino acids. Looked up from germline, CDR1 is SGHRS and CDR2 is YFSETQ. The CDR3 coding sequence is TGCGCCAGCAGCCCGTCGGCTAACTATGGCTACACCTTC. Protein: CASSPSANYGYTF.

For the CDR3, the DNA is TGTGCCTGGAGTGTCTACAGGGGGAATGGAAACACCATATATTTT. It encodes CAWSVYRGNGNTIYF. V usage is TRBV30 and J usage is TRBJ1-3, with 8 bases identical to TRBD1. Losses at the gene ends were 0 bases for V and 3 bases for J; bases not matched to a gene: 4. CDR3 size: 15 residues. Germline V gene sequence: CDR1 GTSNPN, CDR2 SVGIG (reference sequence).